The sequence of this TCR beta chain was determined in a study of blood T cell repertoires in COVID-19. Study-level background: Acute-phase and convalescent COVID-19 samples originated in the United States, Italy and Spain. PBMCs, B-cell-depleted T cells, or T cells provided the cDNA or gDNA that made up the material.

Seattle patients were enrolled during active infection and followed longitudinally. CDR1 is SNHLY and CDR2 is FYNNEI in the germline V gene. The CDR3 spans 15 residues. The V segment lost 6 bases and the J segment 3 bases; nucleotides outside the gene matches: 7. How the authors handled the data: Estimates of nucleated cell counts were drawn from the amplification of reference gene primers. Data came from immunoSEQ multiplex PCR; TCRdb stores just in-frame clones and leaves some out. V and J calls and clone size are given by that table; D and trimming were obtained from the DNA. The repertoire holds over 200,000 clones, with about 84% as singletons.

The sequencing sample was made of peripheral blood. The rearrangement uses TRBV2 and TRBJ1-2; 10 bases are a match to TRBD1. This clonotype was sampled from a woman aged 80 or older with COVID-19, enrolled during active disease. The CDR3 DNA reads TGTGCCAGCAGAGGGGCGGACAGGGGGTACTATGGCTACACCTTC. Its protein is CASRGADRGYYGYTF.